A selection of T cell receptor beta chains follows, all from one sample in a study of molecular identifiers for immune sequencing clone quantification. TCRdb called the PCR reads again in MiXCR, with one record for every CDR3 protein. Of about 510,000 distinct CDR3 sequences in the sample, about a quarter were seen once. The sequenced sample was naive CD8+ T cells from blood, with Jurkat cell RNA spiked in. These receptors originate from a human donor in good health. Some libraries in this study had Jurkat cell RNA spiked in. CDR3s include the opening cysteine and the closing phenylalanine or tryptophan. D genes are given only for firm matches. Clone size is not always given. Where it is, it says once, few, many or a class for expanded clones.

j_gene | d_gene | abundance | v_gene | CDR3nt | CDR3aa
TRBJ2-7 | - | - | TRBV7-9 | TGTGCCAGCCGCCCTTGGGGAGGGGGCTACGAGCAGTACTTC | CASRPWGGGYEQYF
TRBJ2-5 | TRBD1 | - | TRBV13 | TGTGCCAGCAGCCTTGGCGGAGGACAGGGGATAGAGCCCCAGTACTTC | CASSLGGGQGIEPQYF
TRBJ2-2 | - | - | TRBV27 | TGTGCCAGCAGCCCCTCATGGGGTTTTAACACCGGGGAGCTGTTTTTT | CASSPSWGFNTGELFF
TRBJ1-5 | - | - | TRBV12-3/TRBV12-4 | TGTGCCAGCAGTCCCGGGGCACTTAGCAATCAGCCCCAGCATTTT | CASSPGALSNQPQHF
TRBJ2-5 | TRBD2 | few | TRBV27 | TGTGCCAGCAGTTTTGCCGGACTAGCGGGGCGTCTATACTTC | CASSFAGLAGRLYF
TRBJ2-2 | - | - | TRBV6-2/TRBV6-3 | TGTGCCAGCAGCCCGTTCCCGGGCAGGGAGGACACCGGGGAGCTGTTTTTT | CASSPFPGREDTGELFF
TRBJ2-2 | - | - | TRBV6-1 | TGTGCCAGCAGTGAAATCTCAACCGGGGAGCTGTTTTTT | CASSEISTGELFF
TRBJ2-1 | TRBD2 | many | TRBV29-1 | TGCAGCGTTGAACCTAGCGGACTTATGAATGAGCAGTTCTTC | CSVEPSGLMNEQFF
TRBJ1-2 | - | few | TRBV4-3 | TGCGCCAGCAGCCAAGATACAGCTGGCTATGGCTACACCTTC | CASSQDTAGYGYTF
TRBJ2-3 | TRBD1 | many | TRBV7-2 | TGTGCCAGCTCGGACAGGGTTGAGTGGGGCACAGATACGCAGTATTTT | CASSDRVEWGTDTQYF
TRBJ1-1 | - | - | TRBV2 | TGTGCCAGCAGTGAATGGCAGGGGCGGAACACTGAAGCTTTCTTT | CASSEWQGRNTEAFF
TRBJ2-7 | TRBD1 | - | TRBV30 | TGTGCCTGGAGTAGGGGACAGGGGACCCTCTACGAGCAGTACTTC | CAWSRGQGTLYEQYF
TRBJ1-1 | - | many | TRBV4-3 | TGCGCCAGCAGCCAAGATATTAGGAACACTGAAGCTTTCTTT | CASSQDIRNTEAFF
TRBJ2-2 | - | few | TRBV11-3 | TGTGCCAGCAGTACACTGACTAGTCCCGGGGAGCTGTTTTTT | CASSTLTSPGELFF
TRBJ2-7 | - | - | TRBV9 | TGTGCCAGCAGCCCGACGGGGGGCGGATCCTACGAGCAGTACTTC | CASSPTGGGSYEQYF
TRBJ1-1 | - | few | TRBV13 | TGTGCCAGCAGCCCCAACCCAGGGCCAGGCACTGAAGCTTTCTTT | CASSPNPGPGTEAFF
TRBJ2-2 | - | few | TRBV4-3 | TGCGCCAGCAGCCAAGATAAGGCTAGCGAACCGAACACCGGGGAGCTGTTTTTT | CASSQDKASEPNTGELFF
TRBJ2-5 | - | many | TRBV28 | TGTGCCAGCAAGGCTCCCCAAGAGACCCAGTACTTC | CASKAPQETQYF
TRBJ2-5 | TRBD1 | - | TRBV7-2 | TGTGCCAGCAGTTACTCCGGGACAGGGGGGGAGACCCAGTACTTC | CASSYSGTGGETQYF
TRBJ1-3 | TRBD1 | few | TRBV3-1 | TGTGCCAGCAGCCAAGCGGGGGGACAGGGGCATTTT | CASSQAGGQGHF
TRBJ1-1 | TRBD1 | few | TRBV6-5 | TGTGCCAGCAGTTACGGACAGGGGCAGGGAGCTTTCTTT | CASSYGQGQGAFF
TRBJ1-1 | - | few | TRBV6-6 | TGTGCCAGCAGTACTCAGGGACCCTCTCTTATGAACACTGAAGCTTTCTTT | CASSTQGPSLMNTEAFF
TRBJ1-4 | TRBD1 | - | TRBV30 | TGTGCCTGCACGACAGGGGAATCAGAAAAACTGTTTTTT | CACTTGESEKLFF
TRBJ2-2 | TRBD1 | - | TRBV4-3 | TGCGCCAGCAGCCAGGCCGGGACAGGGCGGACCGGGGAGCTGTTTTTT | CASSQAGTGRTGELFF
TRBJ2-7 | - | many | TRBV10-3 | TGTGCCATCAGTGAGTCGCGCGACGCCGAGCAGTACTTC | CAISESRDAEQYF
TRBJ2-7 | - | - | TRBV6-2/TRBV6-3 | TGTACCAGCTCCGGGCCGAAAAGGGGATACGAGCAGTACTTC | CTSSGPKRGYEQYF
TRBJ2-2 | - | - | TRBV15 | TGTGCCACCAGCAGAGAGGGATCAGGGGTGGACGGGGAGCTGTTTTTT | CATSREGSGVDGELFF
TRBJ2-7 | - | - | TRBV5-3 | TGTGCCAGCAGCCTACTGGGGTCGTACGCGCAGTACTTC | CASSLLGSYAQYF
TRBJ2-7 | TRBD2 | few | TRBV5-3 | TGTGCCAGCAGTCTAGCGGGAGGGACCGACGAGCAGTACTTC | CASSLAGGTDEQYF
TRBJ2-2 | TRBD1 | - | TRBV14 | TGTGCCAGCAGCCAAGAGCCCGGAGTGACAGGGGAAGCGGGCCCTACGCCCGGGGAGCTGTTTTTT | CASSQEPGVTGEAGPTPGELFF
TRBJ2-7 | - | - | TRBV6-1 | TGTGCCAGCAGTGAAGAACCGGCCAAGATGAGCTCCTACGAGCAGTACTTC | CASSEEPAKMSSYEQYF
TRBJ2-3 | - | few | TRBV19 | TGTGCCAGTAGCGTCGGCCATACGCAGTATTTT | CASSVGHTQYF
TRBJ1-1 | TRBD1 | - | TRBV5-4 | TGTGCCAGCAGCTGGACAGGGGGGTGGACTGAAGCTTTCTTT | CASSWTGGWTEAFF
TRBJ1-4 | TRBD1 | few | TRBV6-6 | TGTGCCAGCGGGGCTGACGAACAGGGGGCGAAAGAAAAACTGTTTTTT | CASGADEQGAKEKLFF
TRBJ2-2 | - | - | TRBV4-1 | TGCGCCAGCAGCCAAGAAACGGGGGCTCGTCCGGGGGGGGAGCTGTTTTTT | CASSQETGARPGGELFF
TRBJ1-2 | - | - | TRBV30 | TGTGCCTGGAGGGACATCCAGATGGGCTACACCTTC | CAWRDIQMGYTF
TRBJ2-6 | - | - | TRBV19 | TGTGCCAGTAGTAAGCGAATCCCAAAACCCTCTGGGGCCAACGTCCTGACTTTC | CASSKRIPKPSGANVLTF
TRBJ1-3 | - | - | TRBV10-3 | TGTGCCATCAGTGAGGGGGCTGGAAACACCATATATTTT | CAISEGAGNTIYF
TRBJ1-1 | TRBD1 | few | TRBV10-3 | TGTGCCATCATGGGACAGATGAACACTGAAGCTTTCTTT | CAIMGQMNTEAFF
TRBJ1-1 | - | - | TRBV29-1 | TGCAGCGCCACACCAGGGGATAATGTACTACTTGAAGCTTTCTTT | CSATPGDNVLLEAFF
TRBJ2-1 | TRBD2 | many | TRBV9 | TGTGCCAGCGGGAGGGCCGGTAGAAATGAGCAGTTCTTC | CASGRAGRNEQFF
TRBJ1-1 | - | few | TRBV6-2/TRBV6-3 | TGTGCCAGCACGTGGGGGACTAAAGCTTTCTTT | CASTWGTKAFF
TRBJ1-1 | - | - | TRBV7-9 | TGTGCCAGCAGCTTAATGGGACAGAACACTGAAGCTTTCTTT | CASSLMGQNTEAFF
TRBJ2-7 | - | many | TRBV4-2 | TGTGCCAGCAGCCAAGGGGACGGATCCTACGAGCAGTACTTC | CASSQGDGSYEQYF
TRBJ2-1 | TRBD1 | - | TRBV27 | TGTGCCGCCCGACAGGGGGACTACTCCTACAATGAGCAGCTCTTC | CAARQGDYSYNEQLF
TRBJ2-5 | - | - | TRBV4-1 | TGCGCCAGCAGCCCCAGACTAGAACAAGAGACCCAGTACTTC | CASSPRLEQETQYF
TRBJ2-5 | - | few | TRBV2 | TGTGCCAGCAGTGAAGCACCTAGCCGGGACCAGTACTTC | CASSEAPSRDQYF
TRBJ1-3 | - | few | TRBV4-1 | TGCGCCAGCAGCCTACGACATACCTCTGGAAACACCATATATTTT | CASSLRHTSGNTIYF
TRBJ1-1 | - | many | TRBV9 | TGTGCCAGCAGCCCTCAATTGAGAACTGAAGCTTTCTTT | CASSPQLRTEAFF
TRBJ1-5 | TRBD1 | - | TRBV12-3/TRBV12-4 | TGTGCCAGCAGTACAGGGGACAATCAGCCCCAGCATTTT | CASSTGDNQPQHF
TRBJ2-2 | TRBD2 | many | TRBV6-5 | TGTGCCAGCAGATACGGGGGGGCCGGGGAGCTGTTTTTT | CASRYGGAGELFF
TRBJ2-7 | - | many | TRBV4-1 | TGCGCCAGCAGCCAAGATGGACAGAGCTACGAGCAGTACTTC | CASSQDGQSYEQYF
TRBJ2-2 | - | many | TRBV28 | TGTGCCAGCAGCCTGATGGGCACCGGGGAGCTGTTTTTT | CASSLMGTGELFF
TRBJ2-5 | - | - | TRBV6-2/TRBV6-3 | TGTGCCAGCAGTTACTCGAGGCGCCAAGAGACCCAGTACTTC | CASSYSRRQETQYF
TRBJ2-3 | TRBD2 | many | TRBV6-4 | TGTGCCAGCAGTTATAGCGGGGGGGCTGGAGATACGCAGTATTTT | CASSYSGGAGDTQYF
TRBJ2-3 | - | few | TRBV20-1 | TGCAGTGCTATGACTAGCACAGATACGCAGTATTTT | CSAMTSTDTQYF
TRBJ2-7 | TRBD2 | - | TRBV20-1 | TGCAGTGCTAGTGACGGCGGGAGTTTCAACGAGCAGTACTTC | CSASDGGSFNEQYF